This T cell receptor beta chain was sequenced for a study of cytomegalovirus exposure and HLA in healthy donors. Study-wide findings and caveats: Researchers catalogued some 160 TCR beta chains as cytomegalovirus-associated.

Remarks on this clone: Its antigen is unknown.

CDR1 is MRHNA, CDR2 SNTAGT, per germline. This CDR3 comprises 15 residues. After removal of 3 bases from V and 3 bases from J, the junction contained 3 bases not matched to a gene. Primers: 60 Vbeta forward and 13 Jbeta reverse. Assay: immunoSEQ multiplex PCR; the TCRdb copy retains only in-frame clones and omits some. The sample table sets out 70,000 or so clones. The rearrangement uses TRBV6-4 and TRBJ2-2; 8 bases are a match to TRBD2. Sample: PBMCs. This TCR was sampled from a female donor in good health and CMV-seropositive. The CDR3 region is CASSERGADTGELFF. CDR3 sequence (DNA): TGTGCCAGCAGTGAGCGGGGGGCGGACACCGGGGAGCTGTTTTTT.